Following are 30 T cell receptor beta chains from one sample sequenced in a study of early T cells in non-severe SARS-CoV-2 infection. MiXCR, applied by TCRdb to the 5' RACE reads, yields one record per CDR3 protein. This sample has some 21,000 distinct CDR3 sequences, with nearly 5.5% found just once. Sequencing input: whole blood. These receptors were collected from an adult who was a healthcare worker with PCR-confirmed SARS-CoV-2 infection or an uninfected control (not recorded which).

This clonotype has at least ten counts. Likely a read error: the CDR3 ends without its conserved phenylalanine or tryptophan. The rearrangement joins TRBV20-1 to TRBJ2-1, with D perhaps matching TRBD2 (5 bases). The V gene lost 5 bases and the J gene lost 5 bases, with 16 bases spanning the gap. The CDR3 totals 14 residues. Germline V gives CDR1 DFQATT, CDR2 SNEGSKA (reference sequence). CDR3 loop: CSAGRHTQDNEQFL. In nucleotides, the CDR3 is TGCAGTGCTGGGAGACACACCCAGGACAATGAGCAGTTCTTG.

This clonotype was detected ten times or more. The rearrangement joins TRBV10-3 to TRBJ1-2; TRBD1 might be the D (5 bases). V was shortened by 6 bases and J by 6 bases, with 14 bases between the two germline ends. CDR3 length: 13 amino acids. Per germline, CDR1 ENHRY and CDR2 SYGVKD. CDR3 DNA: TGTGCCATCAGGGCAAATTCGGACAATGGCTACACCTTC. Translated, it gives CAIRANSDNGYTF.

This clonotype was observed at least ten times. This chain links TRBV6-6 with TRBJ2-3, with 7 bases lining up with TRBD2. The CDR3 is made up of 15 amino acids. CDR1 and CDR2 (germline): MNHNY, SVGAGI (reference sequence). The J segment lost 4 bases and the V segment lost 2 bases, leaving 6 bases of the junction unmatched. As DNA, the CDR3 is TGTGCCAGCAGTTACCGCGGGAGTCAGTCAGATACGCAGTATTTT. Translation gives CASSYRGSQSDTQYF.

This clonotype was detected ten times or more. V gene TRBV28 combines with J gene TRBJ2-6, with 7 bases that match TRBD1. After removal of 7 bases from V and 0 bases from J, the junction contained 0 bases not matched to a gene. There are 14 residues in the CDR3. Germline-derived CDR1 and CDR2 are MDHEN and SYDVKM. Here the CDR3 reads CASTGGSGANVLTF. The CDR3 bases are TGTGCCAGCACAGGGGGCTCTGGGGCCAACGTCCTGACTTTC.

This clonotype was counted at least ten times. The chain combines TRBV7-6 with TRBJ2-1, with TRBD2 matching 9 bases. The CDR3 is 16 residues long. The ends lost 2 bases at V and 3 bases at J; junction bases unmatched: 5. Germline V gene data show CDR1 as SGHVS and CDR2 as FNYEAQ. DNA for the CDR3: TGTGCCAGCAGCTTATATAGCGGGAGAAGCTACAATGAGCAGTTCTTC. Amino acids: CASSLYSGRSYNEQFF.

The chain employs TRBV2 and TRBJ2-7, with D hard to call. The CDR3 extends over 13 amino acids. V lost 10 bases, J lost 4 bases, and 17 bases lay in between. Per germline, CDR1 SNHLY and CDR2 FYNNEI. The CDR3 nucleotides are TGTGCCACCACCCGAGGCCGAGCGTACGAGCAGTACGTC. It codes for CATTRGRAYEQYV.

A few counts support this clonotype. J is TRBJ2-3 and V is TRBV30; 8 nucleotides line up with TRBD2. CDR1 is GTSNPN, CDR2 SVGIG, per germline (reference sequence). The CDR3 has 16 amino acids. Germline trimming cut 2 bases from V and 5 bases from J; bases unmatched to any gene: 12. For the CDR3, the DNA is TGTGCCTGGAGTTTGTATCGGGAGGGCCTTGGAGATACGCAGTATTTT. This translates into CAWSLYREGLGDTQYF.

There are a few counts of this clonotype. The CDR3 loop is CASSLSGYSYNEQFF. DNA of the CDR3: TGCGCCAGCAGCCTTAGCGGGTACTCCTACAATGAGCAGTTCTTC. This rearrangement joins TRBV5-1 to TRBJ2-1; 7 positions match TRBD2. This CDR3 spans 15 amino acids. Germline CDR1 reads SGHRS; CDR2 reads YFSETQ. With 4 bases clipped from V and 0 bases from J, the junction kept 4 bases outside the gene matches.

Of note for this clonotype: With a much larger clone just one base away, this may be a read error. The gene calls are TRBV20-1 and TRBJ2-7; TRBD1 is a possible D gene (6 bases). The V gene's germline CDR1 is DFQATT and CDR2 SNEGSKA (reference sequence). This CDR3 region has 14 residues. For the CDR3, the DNA is TGCAGTGCCAAGACAGGCGATAGCTCCTACGAGCAGTGCTTC. This translates into CSAKTGDSSYEQCF.

This clonotype was observed many times. The chain links TRBV18 to TRBJ1-2; D is ambiguous. V was trimmed by 0 bases and J by 3 bases, leaving 11 bases between them. The CDR3 spans 15 residues. Germline V gives CDR1 KGHSH, CDR2 LQKENI. This CDR3 reads CASSPPSMGHYGYTF. CDR3 nucleotide sequence: TGTGCCAGCTCACCACCTAGCATGGGTCACTATGGCTACACCTTC.

This clonotype has at least ten counts. The chain combines TRBV20-1 with TRBJ1-6, with 7 nucleotides matching TRBD1. Germline V gives CDR1 DFQATT, CDR2 SNEGSKA (reference sequence). The CDR3 is 15 amino acids. The junction had 13 bases not matched to a gene; V was cut back by 6 bases and J by 8 bases. CDR3 bases: TGCAGTGCCCGGGACAGCCCCTTAGAGGATTCACCCCTCCACTTT. The encoded protein is CSARDSPLEDSPLHF.

This clonotype was detected many times. This may be a read error, as it is one base from a much larger clone. The chain uses TRBV4-3 and TRBJ2-1; 12 bases match TRBD2. Per germline, CDR1 LGHNA and CDR2 YSLEER. CDR3 size: 15 residues. V shed 4 bases, J shed 5 bases, and the junction held 3 bases outside the gene matches. The CDR3 region has the DNA TGCGCCAGCAGCCTAACTAGCGGGAGGAACAATGAGCAGTTCTTC. Translated: CASSLTSGRNNEQFF.

At least ten counts were recorded for this clonotype. The chain links TRBV12-5 to TRBJ2-6; D call uncertain. The CDR3 is 13 amino acids. CDR1 and CDR2 (germline): LGHNT, FRNRAP. V lost 7 bases to trimming and J lost 0 bases, with 4 bases between them. The CDR3 protein is CASAPSGANVLTF. The CDR3 DNA sequence: TGTGCTAGTGCCCCCTCTGGGGCCAACGTCCTGACTTTC.

This clonotype came up many times. The V and J genes are TRBV30 and TRBJ1-3, with D perhaps matching TRBD1 (6 bases). Trimming stripped 3 bases from V and 1 base from J, with 7 bases between. This CDR3 has 13 amino acids. Germline lookup yields CDR1 GTSNPN and CDR2 SVGIG (reference sequence). This CDR3 is CAWRQGSGNTIYF. In DNA, the CDR3 is TGTGCCTGGAGACAGGGATCTGGAAACACCATATATTTT.

By frequency in the sample, this clonotype is large. The rearrangement links TRBV27 to TRBJ2-3; D unresolved. CDR3 length equals 13 residues. With 2 bases removed from V and 1 base from J, the gap between germline ends came to 4 bases. Germline CDR1 MNHEY, CDR2 SMNVEV (reference sequence). CDR3 sequence (DNA): TGTGCCAGCAGTTTAGGGCGCACAGATACGCAGTATTTT. Amino acid sequence: CASSLGRTDTQYF.

This clonotype was recorded many times. The chain recombines TRBV6-1 with TRBJ2-7, with 8 bases lining up with TRBD2. CDR1 and CDR2 (germline): MNHNS, SASEGT. CDR3 length: 15 residues. V was clipped by 4 bases and J by 3 bases; unmatched bases: 8. Here the CDR3 DNA reads TGTGCCAGCAGTGCGGGAGGGGCGCCCAGCTACGAGCAGTACGTC. Translation: CASSAGGAPSYEQYV.

This clonotype was counted many times. The gene calls are TRBV5-4 and TRBJ1-2; D gene unclear. The CDR3 extends over 13 amino acids. Deletions cut 4 bases from V and 2 bases from J, with 9 bases between. Germline V CDR1 and CDR2: SGHNT, YYREEE (reference sequence). CDR3 coding DNA: TGTGCCAGCAGCCTGGACGGAAACTATGGCTACACCTTC. Its translation is CASSLDGNYGYTF. Full variable domain (rest looked up from reference TRBV5-4 and TRBJ1-2): ETGVTQSPTHLIKTRGQQVTLRCSSQSGHNTVSWYQQALGQGPQFIFQYYREEENGRGNFPPRFSGLQFPNYSSELNVNALELDDSALYLCASSLDGNYGYTFGSGTRLTVV.

In its sample, this clonotype ranks as medium-sized (0.01 to 0.1%). The chain links TRBV5-1 to TRBJ2-7; D is ambiguous. Germline V gene sequence: CDR1 SGHRS, CDR2 YFSETQ. Trimming stripped 0 bases from V and 0 bases from J, with 7 bases between. This CDR3 contains 14 residues. CDR3: CASSLAGSSYEQYF. Written as DNA, the CDR3 is TGCGCCAGCAGCTTGGCCGGCAGCTCCTACGAGCAGTACTTC.

This clonotype has at least ten counts. The chain recombines TRBV3-1 with TRBJ2-4; D gene uncertain. V was clipped by 1 base and J by 7 bases, with 5 bases between them. The germline gives CDR1 LGHDT, CDR2 YNNKEL (reference sequence). The CDR3 is made up of 12 amino acids. The CDR3 coding sequence is TGTGCCAGCAGCCAAGGGGCGAACATTCAGTACTTC. This translates into CASSQGANIQYF.

This clonotype was detected ten times or more. The rearrangement joins TRBV15 to TRBJ2-2, with 7 bases that match TRBD2. The CDR3 has 18 amino acids. Germline assignment: CDR1 LNHNV and CDR2 YYDKDF (reference sequence). The J segment lost 3 bases and the V segment lost 3 bases, leaving 13 bases of the junction unmatched. The CDR3 sequence: CATSSWLAEQGYTGELFF. The CDR3 DNA follows: TGTGCCACCAGCAGCTGGCTAGCGGAACAAGGCTACACCGGGGAGCTGTTTTTT.

There are a few counts of this clonotype. Germline and junction disagree at one end, which may indicate a read error. This chain connects TRBV27 to TRBJ1-6; D gene unclear. This CDR3 has 17 amino acids. Germline V gives CDR1 MNHEY, CDR2 SMNVEV (reference sequence). CDR3 in DNA: TGTGCCAGCACCCCTTTACCTTCAACAGCAGCAGGTTCACCCCTCCATTTT. Amino acids: CASTPLPSTAAGSPLHF.

This clonotype was seen repeatedly, ten times or more. V is TRBV11-2 and J is TRBJ1-1; a weak D match, TRBD1 (6 bases). The V end lost 0 bases, the J end lost 2 bases, and 10 bases lay between the germline ends. The CDR3 sequence is 15 residues long. In germline, CDR1 is SGHAT, CDR2 FQNNGV. As DNA, the CDR3 is TGTGCCAGCAGCTTAGACCCAGGGGACAACACTGAAGCTTTCTTT. Translating it yields CASSLDPGDNTEAFF.

The rearrangement uses TRBV7-2 and TRBJ2-7; D is unclear. V was pared by 5 bases and J by 7 bases, with 12 bases between. The CDR3 contains 12 residues. In germline, CDR1 is SGHTA, CDR2 FQGNSA. The CDR3 nucleotides are TGTGCCAGCAGCCCCGGTAGAGGTGAGCAGTACTTC. Translating gives CASSPGRGEQYF.

The table lists this clonotype with many counts. The chain employs TRBV28 and TRBJ2-3; the D call may be TRBD1 or TRBD2 (5 bases each). The V end was cut by 5 bases, the J end by 3 bases, with 6 bases between. CDR1 and CDR2 (germline): MDHEN, SYDVKM. This CDR3 is built from 12 residues. The CDR3 DNA is TGTGCCAGCAGTGAGGGGACAGATACGCAGTATTTT. Encoded protein: CASSEGTDTQYF.

By share, this clonotype counts as medium-sized (0.01 to 0.1%). This chain joins TRBV11-2 and TRBJ2-1; 12 nucleotides line up with TRBD2. V shed 0 bases and J 9 bases; nucleotides not matched to a gene: 6. Germline-derived CDR1 and CDR2 are SGHAT and FQNNGV. The CDR3 consists of 16 residues. CDR3 amino acids: CASSLELAGGRTEQFF. The DNA of the CDR3 is TGTGCCAGCAGCTTAGAGCTAGCGGGAGGGCGGACTGAGCAGTTCTTC.

The sample holds a few counts of this clonotype. The gene calls are TRBV6-2 or TRBV6-3 and TRBJ2-7; possibly TRBD1 for D (6 bases). The CDR3 has 14 residues. The V end lost 5 bases, the J end lost 1 base, and 12 bases lay between the germline ends. The germline gives CDR1 MNHEY, CDR2 SVGEGT. This chain's CDR3 is CASSPRQVSYEQYF. The CDR3 coding sequence is TGTGCCAGCAGTCCTCGACAGGTTTCCTACGAGCAGTACTTC.

This chain connects TRBV20-1 to TRBJ2-5; TRBD2 matches at 11 bases. Trimming at V came to 5 bases and at J to 5 bases, leaving 10 bases not matched to a gene. CDR1 and CDR2 (germline): DFQATT, SNEGSKA (reference sequence). The CDR3 spans 15 residues. This CDR3 reads CSAGITSGRGETQYF. CDR3 bases: TGCAGTGCTGGAATCACTAGCGGGAGAGGGGAGACCCAGTACTTC.

The sample holds a few counts of this clonotype. The chain joins TRBV7-2 to TRBJ2-5, with 9 bases matching TRBD2. The junction had 7 bases not matched to a gene; V was cut back by 5 bases and J by 0 bases. Germline values: CDR1 SGHTA, CDR2 FQGNSA. The CDR3 covers 16 residues. The CDR3 is CASSPVAGGYQETQYF. CDR3 bases: TGTGCCAGCAGCCCGGTGGCGGGGGGGTACCAAGAGACCCAGTACTTC.

V is TRBV5-1 and J is TRBJ2-1, with TRBD2 as a possible D gene (6 bases). The CDR3 has 16 amino acids. From germline, CDR1 is SGHRS and CDR2 YFSETQ. V was clipped by 7 bases and J by 1 base, with 18 bases between them. CDR3 sequence reads: CASGPGSGQSYNEQFF. In DNA, the CDR3 is TGCGCCAGCGGACCCGGAAGCGGGCAGTCCTACAATGAGCAGTTCTTC.

The sample holds many counts of this clonotype. The rearrangement uses TRBV12-3 or TRBV12-4 and TRBJ1-3, with D perhaps matching TRBD1 (5 bases). V lost 6 bases, J lost 8 bases, and 11 bases lay in between. The CDR3 extends over 12 amino acids. The CDR3 region has the DNA TGTGCCAGCAGATGGGTGGGGGACACCATATATTTT. Translation: CASRWVGDTIYF.